Shown below are 8 T cell receptor beta chains from a single sample sequenced in a study of vaccination effects on CD4 cells after COVID-19. Sequencing used immunoSEQ multiplex PCR; TCRdb keeps in-frame clones, though not all of them. The table records tens of thousands of clones, 76% of them present only once. Their target antigens are unknown. Antigen-specific CD4+ T cells expanded by the ViraFEST assay with viral peptide pools were then sequenced. Culture lasted about nine days before CD4+ T cell isolation. Of the BNT162b2 and mRNA-1273 vaccines, participants received two doses of one or the other. Here the sequenced sample was CD4+ T cells from PBMCs cultured with HCoV-OC43 spike peptides, taken after COVID-19 vaccination. Subset of the sample: HCoV-OC43 spike overlapping peptide pool stimulation. These receptor sequences come from a human donor who received a COVID-19 vaccine.

The V call is TRBV5-1, the J call TRBJ1-2, with D unresolved. The V end lost 1 base, the J end lost 2 bases, and 15 bases lay between the germline ends. CDR3 length equals 16 residues. Germline loops: CDR1 SGHRS, CDR2 YFSETQ. The CDR3 DNA reads TGCGCCAGCAGCTTGTTAGTCCAGGCGTCCAACTATGGCTACACCTTC. The encoded protein is CASSLLVQASNYGYTF.

V and J are TRBV6-2 or TRBV6-3 and TRBJ2-5; 9 nucleotides line up with TRBD2. Germline V gene lookup returns CDR1 MNHEY and CDR2 SVGEGT. This CDR3 has 16 residues. V was pared by 0 bases and J by 6 bases, with 8 bases of the junction left unmatched. The CDR3 nucleotides read TGTGCCAGCAGTTACTCCCTAGCGGGGTCTTGGAAGACCCAGTACTTC. Translating it yields CASSYSLAGSWKTQYF.

V usage is TRBV5-4 and J usage is TRBJ2-5; possibly TRBD2 for D (6 bases). The CDR3 is 13 amino acids. Germline CDR1 SGHNT, CDR2 YYREEE (reference sequence). Between the trimmed V and J ends, which lost 2 bases and 5 bases, there was a span of 10 bases. The CDR3 is CASSFFAGETQYF. The CDR3 DNA sequence: TGTGCCAGCAGCTTTTTCGCGGGGGAGACCCAGTACTTC. Variable domain in full (rest from reference TRBV5-4 and TRBJ2-5): ETGVTQSPTHLIKTRGQQVTLRCSSQSGHNTVSWYQQALGQGPQFIFQYYREEENGRGNFPPRFSGLQFPNYSSELNVNALELDDSALYLCASSFFAGETQYFGPGTRLLVL.

The chain joins TRBV5-1 to TRBJ2-3, with D tentatively TRBD1 or TRBD2 (5 bases each). The CDR3 has 16 amino acids. Trimming pared 4 bases from V and 4 bases from J, leaving 19 bases between. Germline CDR1 is SGHRS and CDR2 is YFSETQ. The CDR3 DNA reads as TGCGCCAGCAGCCCCCCCGGGACCGCGTCGGCAGATACGCAGTATTTT. It is translated as CASSPPGTASADTQYF.

The genes are TRBV21-1 and TRBJ2-3; TRBD2, the table's D call, lacks a check against the DNA. TRBV21-1 is a pseudogene. The CDR3 is 16 residues long. CDR3 loop: CASSYPTRLNTDTQYF. The CDR3 DNA reads TGTGCCAGCAGCTACCCAACGCGCCTCAACACAGATACGCAGTATTTT.

The rearrangement uses TRBV27 and TRBJ2-5; 7 bases line up with TRBD1. V trimming: 4 bases; J trimming: 1 base; junction bases outside the gene matches: 6. There are 15 residues in the CDR3. From germline, CDR1 is MNHEY and CDR2 SMNVEV (reference sequence). The CDR3 here is CASSSNRDSQETQYF. Written as DNA, the CDR3 is TGTGCCAGCAGTTCCAACCGGGACAGCCAAGAGACCCAGTACTTC.

This clone was counted between two and nine times. The chain combines TRBV28 with TRBJ1-2; no definite D call. The V gene's germline CDR1 is MDHEN and CDR2 SYDVKM. This CDR3 has 12 amino acids. Trimming took 1 base from V and 8 from J, leaving 8 bases between them. CDR3 sequence: CASSLFSRGYTF. CDR3 in DNA: TGTGCCAGCAGTTTATTCTCTCGGGGCTACACCTTC.

The chain employs TRBV6-5 and TRBJ1-5; D is ambiguous. The CDR3 is 14 residues long. The V end lost 0 bases, the J end lost 1 base, and 4 bases lay between the germline ends. CDR1 MNHEY and CDR2 SVGAGI come from the germline V gene. CDR3 coding DNA: TGTGCCAGCAGTTACTCAATGAGCAATCAGCCCCAGCATTTT. Amino acid sequence: CASSYSMSNQPQHF.